This TCR beta chain emerged from a study of blood T cells in healthy people across ages. This clonotype was found many times. Its target is unknown. The CDR3 loop spans 14 amino acids. The germline V gene has CDR1 MDHEN and CDR2 SYDVKM. The V and J ends lost 3 bases and 5 bases respectively, with 13 bases between them. The study, taken as a whole, reports: Observed TCR beta diversity showed a strong correlation with the percentage of naive T cells as measured by flow cytometry.

Donors were systemically healthy Caucasian individuals from Russia aged about 6 to 95 years. Total RNA extracted from each sample amounted to at least 6 micrograms. A sample-barcoded 5' primer and a J-beta primer mix were used in a second PCR of about 7 to 12 cycles. All cDNA molecules were each tagged by a template-switch adaptor with 12 random nucleotides. TCRdb re-derived calls from the 5' RACE reads in MiXCR, one entry per CDR3 protein. The profile shows about 830,000 distinct CDR3 sequences, more than 45% of them singletons. The TCR originated in a man aged 30 to 39 in good health. This chain links TRBV28 with TRBJ2-5, with D unclear. The sample taken for sequencing was blood. The CDR3 region is CASSFHVWAETQYF. The CDR3 DNA follows: TGTGCCAGCAGTTTCCACGTATGGGCGGAGACCCAGTACTTC.